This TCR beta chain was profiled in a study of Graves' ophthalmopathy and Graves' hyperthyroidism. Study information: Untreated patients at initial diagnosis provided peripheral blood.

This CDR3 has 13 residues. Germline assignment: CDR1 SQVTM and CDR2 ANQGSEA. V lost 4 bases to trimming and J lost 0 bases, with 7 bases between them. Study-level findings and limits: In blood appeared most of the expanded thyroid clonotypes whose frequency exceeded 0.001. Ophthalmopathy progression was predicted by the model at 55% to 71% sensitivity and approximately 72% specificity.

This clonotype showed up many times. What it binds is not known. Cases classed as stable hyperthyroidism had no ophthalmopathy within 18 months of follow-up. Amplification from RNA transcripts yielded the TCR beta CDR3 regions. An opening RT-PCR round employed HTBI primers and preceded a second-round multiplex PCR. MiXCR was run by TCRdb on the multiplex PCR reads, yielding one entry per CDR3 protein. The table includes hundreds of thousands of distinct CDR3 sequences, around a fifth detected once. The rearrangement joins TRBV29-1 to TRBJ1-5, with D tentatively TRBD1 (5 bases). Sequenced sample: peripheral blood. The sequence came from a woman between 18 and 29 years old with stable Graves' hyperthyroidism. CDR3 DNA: TGCAGCGTTGGGGGGGGTAGCAATCAGCCCCAGCATTTT. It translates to CSVGGGSNQPQHF. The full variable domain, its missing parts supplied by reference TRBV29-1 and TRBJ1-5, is SAVISQKPSRDICQRGTSLTIQCQVDSQVTMMFWYRQQPGQSLTLIATANQGSEATYESGFVIDKFPISRPNLTFSTLTVSNMSPEDSSIYLCSVGGGSNQPQHFGDGTRLSIL.